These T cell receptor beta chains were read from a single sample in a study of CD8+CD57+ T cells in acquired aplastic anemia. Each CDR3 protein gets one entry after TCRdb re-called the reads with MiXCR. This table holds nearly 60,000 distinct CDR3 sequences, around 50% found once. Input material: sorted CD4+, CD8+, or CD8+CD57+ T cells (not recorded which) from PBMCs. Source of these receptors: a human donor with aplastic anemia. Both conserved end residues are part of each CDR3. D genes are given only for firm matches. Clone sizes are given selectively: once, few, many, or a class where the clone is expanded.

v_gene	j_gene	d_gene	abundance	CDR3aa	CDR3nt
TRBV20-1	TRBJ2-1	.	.	CSAGRGGNVYNEQFF	TGCAGTGCGGGACGGGGCGGGAATGTATACAATGAGCAGTTCTTC
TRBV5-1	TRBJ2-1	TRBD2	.	CASSAGTSGRNERFF	TGCGCCAGCAGCGCCGGGACTAGCGGGAGGAATGAGCGGTTCTTC
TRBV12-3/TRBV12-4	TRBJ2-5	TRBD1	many	CASSNRDRNEQETQYF	TGTGCCAGCAGTAACCGGGACAGGAATGAACAAGAGACCCAGTACTTC
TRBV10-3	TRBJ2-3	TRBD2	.	CAAGTSGGQITDTQYF	TGTGCCGCCGGGACTAGCGGGGGGCAGATCACAGATACGCAGTATTTT
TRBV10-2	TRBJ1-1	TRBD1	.	CASSEGQGMNTEAFF	TGCGCCAGCAGTGAAGGACAGGGAATGAACACTGAAGCTTTCTTT
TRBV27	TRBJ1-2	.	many	CASSLQGRANGYTF	TGTGCCAGCAGTTTACAGGGACGGGCAAATGGCTACACCTTC
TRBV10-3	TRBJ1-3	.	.	CTISEPTEGNTIYF	TGTACCATCAGTGAGCCGACCGAGGGAAACACCATATATTTT
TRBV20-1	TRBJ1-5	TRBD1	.	CSARMTGDRITGSAQHF	TGCAGTGCTAGGATGACAGGGGACAGGATCACGGGATCAGCCCAGCATTTT
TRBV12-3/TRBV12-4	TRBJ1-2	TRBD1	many	CASSGDRGRYGYTF	TGTGCCAGCAGTGGTGACAGGGGGAGGTATGGCTACACCTTC
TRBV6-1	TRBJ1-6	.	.	CASRTGMGNSPLHF	TGTGCCAGCAGAACAGGGATGGGTAATTCACCCCTCCACTTT
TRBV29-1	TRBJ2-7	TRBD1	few	CSVDPTGDGMEQYF	TGCAGCGTTGATCCGACAGGGGACGGGATGGAGCAGTACTTC
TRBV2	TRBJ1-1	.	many	CASRLYNTEAFF	TGTGCCAGCAGATTATACAACACTGAAGCTTTCTTT
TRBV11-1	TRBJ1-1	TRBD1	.	CASSLDWGTGGTETFF	TGTGCCAGCAGCTTGGATTGGGGGACAGGGGGCACTGAAACTTTCTTT
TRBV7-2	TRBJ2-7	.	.	CASSLAWGEQYF	TGTGCCAGCAGCTTAGCGTGGGGAGAGCAGTACTTC
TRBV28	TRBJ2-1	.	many	CATRRAYNEQFF	TGTGCCACCCGTAGAGCCTACAATGAGCAGTTCTTC
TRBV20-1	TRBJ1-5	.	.	CSAPDSGRYSNQPQHF	TGCAGTGCTCCGGACAGTGGACGCTATAGCAATCAGCCCCAGCATTTT
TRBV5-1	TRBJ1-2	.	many	CASRWGAEGYTF	TGCGCCAGCAGATGGGGGGCTGAAGGCTACACCTTC
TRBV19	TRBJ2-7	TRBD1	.	CASSPRTGSGYEQYF	TGTGCCAGTAGTCCCCGGACAGGGTCGGGCTACGAGCAGTACTTC
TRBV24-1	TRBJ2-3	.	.	CATSVGELGTDTQYF	TGTGCCACCAGTGTGGGGGAGTTGGGAACAGATACGCAGTATTTT
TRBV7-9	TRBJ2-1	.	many	CASSPPASNEQFF	TGTGCCAGCTCCCCCCCCGCCAGCAATGAGCAGTTCTTC
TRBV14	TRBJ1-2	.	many	CASSQDRTTYYGYTF	TGTGCCAGCAGCCAAGATAGGACGACATACTATGGCTACACCTTC
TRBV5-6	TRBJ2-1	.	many	CASSLQWSNEQFF	TGTGCCAGCAGCTTGCAGTGGAGCAATGAGCAGTTCTTC
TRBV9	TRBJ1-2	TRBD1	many	CASSPRDRDGYTF	TGTGCCAGCAGCCCCCGGGACAGGGATGGCTACACCTTC
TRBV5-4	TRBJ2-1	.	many	CASSLSGNEQFF	TGTGCCAGCAGCTTGTCAGGCAATGAGCAGTTCTTC
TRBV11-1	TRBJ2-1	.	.	CASSLVSSGNEQFF	TGTGCCAGCAGCTTAGTTAGCTCCGGGAATGAGCAGTTCTTC
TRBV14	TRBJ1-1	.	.	CASSPGGGLAFF	TGTGCCAGCAGCCCGGGGGGGGGCTTAGCTTTCTTT
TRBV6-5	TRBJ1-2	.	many	CASSSDNYGYTF	TGTGCCAGCAGTTCAGACAACTATGGCTACACCTTC
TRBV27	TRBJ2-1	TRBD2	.	CASSLGGGLSEQFF	TGTGCCAGCAGTTTGGGCGGGGGGCTGAGTGAGCAGTTCTTC
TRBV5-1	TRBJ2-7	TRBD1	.	CASSMGQSSYEQYF	TGCGCCAGCAGTATGGGACAGAGCTCCTACGAGCAGTACTTC